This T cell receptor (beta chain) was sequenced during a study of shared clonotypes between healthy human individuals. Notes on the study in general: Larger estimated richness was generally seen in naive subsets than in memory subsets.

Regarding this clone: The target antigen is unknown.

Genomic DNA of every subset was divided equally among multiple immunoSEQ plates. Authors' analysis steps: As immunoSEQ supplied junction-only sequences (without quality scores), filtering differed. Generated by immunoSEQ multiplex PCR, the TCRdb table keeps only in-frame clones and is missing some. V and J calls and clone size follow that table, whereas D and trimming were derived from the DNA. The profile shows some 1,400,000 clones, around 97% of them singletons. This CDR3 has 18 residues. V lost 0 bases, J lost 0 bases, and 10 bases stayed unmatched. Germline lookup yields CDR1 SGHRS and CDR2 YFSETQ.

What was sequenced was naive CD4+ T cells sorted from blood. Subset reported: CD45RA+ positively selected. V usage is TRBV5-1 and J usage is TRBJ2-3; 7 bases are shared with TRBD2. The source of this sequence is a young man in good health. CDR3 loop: CASSLGKTGTTSTDTQYF. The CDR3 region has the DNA TGCGCCAGCAGCTTGGGGAAGACCGGGACTACAAGCACAGATACGCAGTATTTT.